This T cell receptor beta chain was sequenced during a study of blood T cell repertoires in COVID-19. Study at large: PBMCs, B-cell-depleted T cells, or T cells were the source of the cDNA or gDNA that made up the material.

CDR3 length equals 14 residues. Germline CDR1 reads SGDLS; CDR2 reads YYNGEE. V shed 3 bases and J shed 2 bases, with 6 bases lying between them. Assay used: immunoSEQ multiplex PCR; TCRdb lists only in-frame clones, some missing. The data show some 450,000 clones, about 90% seen once. V is TRBV9 and J is TRBJ2-6, with D maybe TRBD1 (6 bases). This TCR was sampled from a man younger than 35 with COVID-19, enrolled during active disease. Sequenced material: peripheral blood. Written as DNA, the CDR3 is TGTGCCAGCAGCGACAGGGCTGGGGCCAACGTCCTGACTTTC. As protein: CASSDRAGANVLTF.